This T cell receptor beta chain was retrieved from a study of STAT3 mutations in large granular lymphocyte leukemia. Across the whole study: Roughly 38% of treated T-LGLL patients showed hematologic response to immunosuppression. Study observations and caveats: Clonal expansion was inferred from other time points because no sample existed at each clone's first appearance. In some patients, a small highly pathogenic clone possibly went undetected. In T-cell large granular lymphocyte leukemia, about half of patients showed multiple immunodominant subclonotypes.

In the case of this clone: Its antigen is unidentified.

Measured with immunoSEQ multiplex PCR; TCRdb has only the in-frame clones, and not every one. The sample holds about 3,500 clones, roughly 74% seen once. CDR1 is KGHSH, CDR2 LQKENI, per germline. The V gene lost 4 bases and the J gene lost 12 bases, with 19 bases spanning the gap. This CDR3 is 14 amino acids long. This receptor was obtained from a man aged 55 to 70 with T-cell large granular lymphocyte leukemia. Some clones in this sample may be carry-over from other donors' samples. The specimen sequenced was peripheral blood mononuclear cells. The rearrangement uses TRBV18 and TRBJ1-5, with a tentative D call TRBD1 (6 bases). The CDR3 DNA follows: TGTGCCAGCTCACGGGGGGGCGACTCCACCTTCCAGCATTTT. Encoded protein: CASSRGGDSTFQHF. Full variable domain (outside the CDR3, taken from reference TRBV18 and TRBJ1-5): NAGVMQNPRHLVRRRGQEARLRCSPMKGHSHVYWYRQLPEEGLKFMVYLQKENIIDESGMPKERFSAEFPKEGPSILRIQQVVRGDSAAYFCASSRGGDSTFQHFGDGTRLSIL.